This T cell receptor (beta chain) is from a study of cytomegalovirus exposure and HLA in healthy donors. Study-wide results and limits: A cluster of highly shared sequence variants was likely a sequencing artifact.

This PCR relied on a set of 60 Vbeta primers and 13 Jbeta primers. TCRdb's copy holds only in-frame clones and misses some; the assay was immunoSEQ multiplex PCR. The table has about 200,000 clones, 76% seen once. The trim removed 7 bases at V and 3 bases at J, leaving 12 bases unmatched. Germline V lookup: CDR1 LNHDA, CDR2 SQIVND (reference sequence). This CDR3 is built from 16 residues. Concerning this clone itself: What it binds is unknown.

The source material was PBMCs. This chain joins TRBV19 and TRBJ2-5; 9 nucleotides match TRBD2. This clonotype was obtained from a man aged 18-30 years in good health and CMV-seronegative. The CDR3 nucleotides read TGTGCCAGTACGTCTAGCGGGACCCGAGTAGAAGAGACCCAGTACTTC. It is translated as CASTSSGTRVEETQYF.